The 14 T cell receptor beta chains below all came from one sample that was sequenced in a study of blood T cell repertoires in COVID-19. The table came from immunoSEQ multiplex PCR; TCRdb's copy has only in-frame clones and leaves some out. Here the sample spans more than 200,000 clones, around nine tenths being singletons. Sequencing input: peripheral blood. These receptors were collected from a woman aged 40 to 49 who had recovered from COVID-19.

The chain uses TRBV29-1 and TRBJ2-5; 9 nucleotides match TRBD2. J gave up 5 bases and V 4 bases, and 5 bases lay outside the gene matches. The CDR3 is 13 residues long. Germline CDR1 reads SQVTM; CDR2 reads ANQGSEA. CDR3 DNA sequence: TGCAGCGTTGCGGCTAGCGGGGATGAGACCCAGTACTTC. This gives the protein CSVAASGDETQYF. Full variable domain (outside the CDR3, taken from reference TRBV29-1 and TRBJ2-5): SAVISQKPSRDICQRGTSLTIQCQVDSQVTMMFWYRQQPGQSLTLIATANQGSEATYESGFVIDKFPISRPNLTFSTLTVSNMSPEDSSIYLCSVAASGDETQYFGPGTRLLVL.

This chain joins TRBV7-2 and TRBJ2-5, with TRBD2 as a possible D gene (6 bases). The germline V gene encodes CDR1 SGHTA and CDR2 FQGNSA. The V gene lost 6 bases and the J gene lost 2 bases, with 13 bases spanning the gap. This CDR3 has 14 amino acids. The chain's CDR3 is CASSRTGLQETQYF. For the CDR3, the DNA is TGTGCCAGCAGTCGAACAGGACTACAAGAGACCCAGTACTTC.

The rearrangement links TRBV6-2 or TRBV6-3 to TRBJ2-2; no definite D call. The length of the CDR3 is 13 residues. Germline V gene lookup returns CDR1 MNHEY and CDR2 SVGEGT. V was clipped by 5 bases and J by 4 bases, with 8 bases between them. The CDR3 is CASSLVGTGELFF. As DNA, the CDR3 is TGTGCCAGCAGTCTAGTGGGCACCGGGGAGCTGTTTTTT.

On this clone itself: Other DNA sequences in the same sample also yield this CDR3. V usage is TRBV6-5 and J usage is TRBJ1-2; tentative D call: TRBD1 (6 bases). The CDR3 spans 13 residues. CDR1 is MNHEY and CDR2 is SVGAGI in the germline V gene. Trimming left V 5 bases short and J 4 bases short, with 11 bases between. CDR3 nucleotides: TGTGCCAGCAGTCAACAGGGAAGCTATGGCTACACCTTC. It specifies CASSQQGSYGYTF.

The rearrangement links TRBV19 to TRBJ1-5, with D possibly matching TRBD1 (5 bases). CDR1 is LNHDA, CDR2 SQIVND, per germline (reference sequence). Trimming pared 7 bases from V and 1 base from J, leaving 14 bases between. This CDR3 has 15 residues. The CDR3 nucleotides read TGTGCCAGTACCGACGATGGGGGGAGCAATCAGCCCCAGCATTTT. The encoded protein is CASTDDGGSNQPQHF.

To note about this clone: An end of the junction does not agree with germline; a read error may underlie this. The chain couples TRBV19 to TRBJ2-7; 8 nucleotides agree with TRBD1. Germline V gene lookup returns CDR1 LNHDA and CDR2 SQIVND (reference sequence). The CDR3 totals 15 residues. DNA of the CDR3: TGTGCCAGTAGTATCCGGACAGGGCGCTCCGACGAGCAGTACTTC. This encodes CASSIRTGRSDEQYF. The whole variable domain, filled in from reference TRBV19 and TRBJ2-7, reads DGGITQSPKYLFRKEGQNVTLSCEQNLNHDAMYWYRQDPGQGLRLIYYSQIVNDFQKGDIAEGYSVSREKKESFPLTVTSAQKNPTAFYLCASSIRTGRSDEQYFGPGTRLTVT.

DNA for the CDR3: TGTGCCAGCTCACCCCCCGGGAGGAACACTGAAGCTTTCTTT. Translation gives CASSPPGRNTEAFF. The chain recombines TRBV18 with TRBJ1-1; D is unclear. This CDR3 is 14 amino acids long. The ends were cut back, 3 bases at V and 1 base at J, with 9 bases in the middle. The germline V gene has CDR1 KGHSH and CDR2 LQKENI.

The V gene is TRBV2, the J gene TRBJ2-2, with D maybe TRBD1 (6 bases). The V end was cut by 4 bases, the J end by 1 base, with 13 bases between. The CDR3 is made up of 16 amino acids. CDR1 is SNHLY and CDR2 is FYNNEI in the germline V gene. Here the CDR3 reads CASSAQGQLNTGELFF. Here the CDR3 DNA reads TGTGCCAGCAGTGCGCAGGGACAATTGAACACCGGGGAGCTGTTTTTT. Full variable domain (rest looked up from reference TRBV2 and TRBJ2-2): EPEVTQTPSHQVTQMGQEVILRCVPISNHLYFYWYRQILGQKVEFLVSFYNNEISEKSEIFDDQFSVERPDGSNFTLKIRSTKLEDSAMYFCASSAQGQLNTGELFFGEGSRLTVL.

This chain joins TRBV19 and TRBJ2-7, with 7 bases fitting TRBD1. The CDR3 contains 16 residues. The junction had 11 bases not matched to a gene; V was cut back by 4 bases and J by 2 bases. CDR1 LNHDA and CDR2 SQIVND come from the germline V gene (reference sequence). CDR3 residues: CASSTFPGTATYEQYF. The CDR3, as DNA: TGTGCCAGTAGTACATTCCCCGGGACAGCTACCTACGAGCAGTACTTC.

CDR3 DNA sequence: TGTGCCAGCAGCCAGGGGACCTACAATGAGCAGTTCTTC. Protein sequence: CASSQGTYNEQFF. The chain is built from TRBV6-4 and TRBJ2-1, with D perhaps matching TRBD1 (6 bases). The CDR3 has 13 residues. The V gene's germline CDR1 is MRHNA and CDR2 SNTAGT. With 6 bases removed from V and 2 bases from J, the gap between germline ends came to 8 bases.

The chain couples TRBV2 to TRBJ2-6; TRBD1 matches 9 bases. Germline CDR1 is SNHLY and CDR2 is FYNNEI. V lost 5 bases, J lost 1 base, and 15 bases stayed unmatched. The CDR3 covers 20 residues. CDR3 region: CASSYNRGRAIDSGANVLTF. The CDR3 DNA follows: TGTGCCAGCAGTTATAACAGGGGGCGAGCTATAGATTCTGGGGCCAACGTCCTGACTTTC.

V and J are TRBV5-1 and TRBJ1-1; D uncertain. The V and J ends lost 4 bases and 4 bases respectively, with 14 bases between them. The CDR3 has 14 residues. CDR1 is SGHRS and CDR2 is YFSETQ in the germline V gene. CDR3 sequence (DNA): TGCGCCAGCAGCCTGATCTCGTGGAGCACTGAAGCTTTCTTT. The encoded protein is CASSLISWSTEAFF. Full variable domain (rest looked up from reference TRBV5-1 and TRBJ1-1): KAGVTQTPRYLIKTRGQQVTLSCSPISGHRSVSWYQQTPGQGLQFLFEYFSETQRNKGNFPGRFSGRQFSNSRSEMNVSTLELGDSALYLCASSLISWSTEAFFGQGTRLTVV.

J is TRBJ1-5 and V is TRBV19, with a tentative D call TRBD1 (6 bases). The CDR3 is 15 amino acids. V lost 3 bases and J lost 0, with 9 bases in between. Per germline, CDR1 LNHDA and CDR2 SQIVND (reference sequence). CDR3 protein: CASSIWGPSNQPQHF. CDR3 DNA sequence: TGTGCCAGTAGTATTTGGGGGCCTAGCAATCAGCCCCAGCATTTT.

This sequence joins TRBV7-3 and TRBJ1-6; D is undetermined. V lost 0 bases and J lost 9, with 24 bases in between. CDR3 length: 19 amino acids. Germline CDR1 reads SGHTA; CDR2 reads FQGTGA. The CDR3 sequence: CASSLTAPQRANLGSPLHF. CDR3 nucleotides: TGTGCCAGCAGCTTAACCGCGCCACAGAGGGCCAACTTGGGTTCACCCCTCCACTTT.